This T cell receptor beta chain was documented in a study of sequential checkpoint blockade in melanoma. Study in general: Patients were randomized 1:1 to nivolumab-then-ipilimumab or ipilimumab-then-nivolumab first-line. After both sequences, patients received maintenance nivolumab.

Treatment in this sample: randomized to nivolumab then ipilimumab (arm A) or the reverse (arm B). No patient had prior DNA-damaging chemotherapy. PBMC sorting kept live CD3+CD8+ cells without CD19 or CD56. Measured with immunoSEQ multiplex PCR; TCRdb has only the in-frame clones, and not every one. This sample yields about 20,000 clones, of which just under 75% are seen a single time; 20% belongs to the top ten. The ends lost 8 bases at V and 0 bases at J; junction bases unmatched: 6. This CDR3 comprises 15 residues. CDR1 is SNHLY, CDR2 FYNNEI, per germline. The chain recombines TRBV2 with TRBJ2-1; 8 nucleotides align to TRBD1. This receptor was taken from a human donor with melanoma. The sequencing here drew on CD8+ T cells sorted from blood (inferred from file names), taken from a patient given nivolumab and ipilimumab in sequence. This CDR3 is CASGEDRASYNEQFF. In nucleotides, the CDR3 is TGTGCCAGCGGGGAGGACAGGGCCTCCTACAATGAGCAGTTCTTC.